The 13 T cell receptor beta chains given below trace back to one sample, sequenced in a study of human T cells and chemical hapten exposure. TCRdb recomputed calls from the 5' RACE reads with MiXCR, one row per CDR3 protein. The repertoire holds about 140,000 distinct CDR3 sequences, with roughly 4% as singletons. RNA extraction used unfractionated whole blood as the source of total RNA. The source is a female donor in good health.

This clonotype came up a few times. A read error may produce the germline difference seen at one junction end. The V and J genes are TRBV5-1 and TRBJ1-2; 7 positions match TRBD1. The CDR3 runs 15 residues. The V gene's germline CDR1 is SGHRS and CDR2 YFSETQ. The CDR3 DNA reads TGCGCCAGCATTGACAGGGATGGGACTAAGTATGGCTACACCTTC. Translating it yields CASIDRDGTKYGYTF.

This clonotype was picked up many times. This chain uses TRBV5-1 with TRBJ2-7; TRBD1 matches 7 bases. The trim removed 0 bases at V and 1 base at J, leaving 4 bases unmatched. Germline V gene lookup returns CDR1 SGHRS and CDR2 YFSETQ. This CDR3 comprises 15 residues. DNA for the CDR3: TGCGCCAGCAGCTTGGGGGACAGTGTTTCCTACGAGCAGTACTTC. Its protein product is CASSLGDSVSYEQYF.

This clonotype showed up many times. The chain recombines TRBV7-9 with TRBJ2-5; D is undetermined. CDR1 and CDR2 (germline): SEHNR, FQNEAQ (reference sequence). Trimming removed 2 bases from V and 4 bases from J, with 14 bases in between. This CDR3 has 15 amino acids. The CDR3 reads CASSLNSNPSETQYF. The CDR3 DNA reads TGTGCCAGCAGCTTAAACTCAAACCCCTCAGAGACCCAGTACTTC. Using reference TRBV7-9 and TRBJ2-5 for the parts outside the CDR3, the full variable domain is DTGVSQNPRHKITKRGQNVTFRCDPISEHNRLYWYRQTLGQGPEFLTYFQNEAQLEKSRLLSDRFSAERPKGSFSTLEIQRTEQGDSAMYLCASSLNSNPSETQYFGPGTRLLVL.

This clonotype showed up many times. The chain has TRBV14 and TRBJ2-7, with 9 bases aligning to TRBD1. The J segment lost 2 bases and the V segment lost 5 bases, leaving 7 bases of the junction unmatched. Germline lookup yields CDR1 SGHDN and CDR2 FVKESK. The CDR3 has 15 amino acids. CDR3 residues: CASSYGQGTTYEQYF. The CDR3 DNA reads TGTGCCAGCAGCTATGGACAGGGGACTACCTACGAGCAGTACTTC.

The rearrangement links TRBV4-1 to TRBJ1-5, with unresolved D. Per germline, CDR1 MGHRA and CDR2 YSYEKL. The CDR3 consists of 13 residues. The V end was cut by 0 bases, the J end by 6 bases, with 6 bases between. The CDR3 region has the DNA TGCGCCAGCAGCCAAGACCAGAGTCAGCCCCAGCATTTT. Amino acids: CASSQDQSQPQHF.

A few counts support this clonotype. The chain couples TRBV20-1 to TRBJ1-1; 8 nucleotides align to TRBD1. The CDR3 runs 18 residues. The V segment lost 5 bases and the J segment 0 bases; nucleotides outside the gene matches: 17. Germline V CDR1 and CDR2: DFQATT, SNEGSKA (reference sequence). CDR3 coding DNA: TGCAGTGCTCAGAGTTCTACAGGGGGACGTCGTATGAACACTGAAGCTTTCTTT. This gives the protein CSAQSSTGGRRMNTEAFF.

This clonotype came up many times. This chain joins TRBV7-9 and TRBJ2-7; 12 nucleotides match TRBD2. There are 15 residues in the CDR3. Germline CDR1 and CDR2: SEHNR and FQNEAQ (reference sequence). V lost 5 bases to trimming and J lost 7 bases; unmatched junction nucleotides: 9. CDR3 sequence: CASSQLAGGLWEQYF. The CDR3, as DNA: TGTGCCAGCAGCCAACTAGCGGGGGGCCTGTGGGAGCAGTACTTC.

The sample holds many counts of this clonotype. The genes are TRBV19 and TRBJ2-2, with D tentatively TRBD2 (5 bases). Germline lookup yields CDR1 LNHDA and CDR2 SQIVND (reference sequence). This CDR3 is 13 amino acids long. V dropped 7 bases and J dropped 3 bases, with 9 bases sitting between them. CDR3 in amino acids: CASNKRDTGELFF. Here the CDR3 DNA reads TGTGCCAGTAATAAGAGGGACACCGGGGAGCTGTTTTTT. The complete variable domain, with remaining parts taken from reference TRBV19 and TRBJ2-2, reads DGGITQSPKYLFRKEGQNVTLSCEQNLNHDAMYWYRQDPGQGLRLIYYSQIVNDFQKGDIAEGYSVSREKKESFPLTVTSAQKNPTAFYLCASNKRDTGELFFGEGSRLTVL.

Many counts were recorded for this clonotype. The gene calls are TRBV6-4 and TRBJ1-3; 8 bases map to TRBD1. Germline V gives CDR1 MRHNA, CDR2 SNTAGT. CDR3 length: 16 amino acids. Trimming took 0 bases from V and 6 from J; bases not matched to a gene: 7. The CDR3 sequence is CASSDSMAGGENTIYF. CDR3 nucleotides: TGTGCCAGCAGTGACTCGATGGCAGGGGGCGAAAACACCATATATTTT.

Remarks on this clonotype: The junction departs from germline at one end; a sequencing error may be responsible. The genes are TRBV12-3 or TRBV12-4 and TRBJ1-2, with D perhaps TRBD1 (6 bases). The CDR3 totals 16 residues. CDR3 nucleotides: TGTGCCAGCAGCCCCAGGGGTCGCCCGCGTAACTATGGCGACACCTTC. The encoded protein is CASSPRGRPRNYGDTF.

This clonotype was counted a few times. The J gene is TRBJ2-3, the V gene TRBV12-3 or TRBV12-4, with D perhaps given as TRBD1 or TRBD2 (5 bases each). The ends were cut back, 10 bases at V and 4 bases at J, with 9 bases in the middle. This CDR3 is built from 11 residues. CDR3 DNA sequence: TGTGCCACCGGGGCGGCAGATACGCAGTATTTT. The encoded protein is CATGAADTQYF.

This clonotype was observed many times. The chain employs TRBV3-1 and TRBJ2-2; D remains ambiguous. Trimming took 1 base from V and 2 from J, leaving 5 bases between them. CDR3 length: 14 amino acids. Germline loops: CDR1 LGHDT, CDR2 YNNKEL (reference sequence). CDR3 loop: CASSQGGNTGELFF. The CDR3 nucleotides are TGTGCCAGCAGCCAAGGCGGAAACACCGGGGAGCTGTTTTTT. The full variable domain, its missing parts supplied by reference TRBV3-1 and TRBJ2-2, is DTAVSQTPKYLVTQMGNDKSIKCEQNLGHDTMYWYKQDSKKFLKIMFSYNNKELIINETVPNRFSPKSPDKAHLNLHINSLELGDSAVYFCASSQGGNTGELFFGEGSRLTVL.

This clonotype was found many times. The V gene is TRBV9, the J gene TRBJ2-3; 12 nucleotides match TRBD2. The CDR3 length is 15 residues. Germline lookup yields CDR1 SGDLS and CDR2 YYNGEE. V trimming: 4 bases; J trimming: 2 bases; junction bases outside the gene matches: 2. As DNA, the CDR3 is TGTGCCAGCAGCCTAGCGGGGGGGCTCACAGATACGCAGTATTTT. It is translated as CASSLAGGLTDTQYF.